This is a list of T cell receptor beta chains from one sample in a study of blood T cells in healthy people across ages. One entry per CDR3 protein results from TCRdb running MiXCR on the 5' RACE reads. This repertoire shows some 750,000 distinct CDR3 sequences, about a fifth found once; its top ten account for roughly a fifth. The source material was blood. All receptors come from a man aged 70 or older in good health. Each CDR3 is given with its conserved first and last residue. D genes are given only for firm matches. Rows give clone size only sometimes, using once, few, many, or a class for an expanded clone.

v_gene	abundance	d_gene	j_gene	CDR3nt	CDR3aa
TRBV7-2	few	.	TRBJ1-5	TGTGCCAGCAGCTTAATTCGGGAAAGTCAGCCCCAGCATTTT	CASSLIRESQPQHF
TRBV20-1	once	.	TRBJ1-4	TGCAGTGCTGCGTCAGGGGCCCCTAATGAAAAACTGTTTTTT	CSAASGAPNEKLFF
TRBV20-1	.	TRBD1	TRBJ1-5	TGCAGTGCTAGAGACGGGCAGGGGGGTCAGCCCCAGCATTTT	CSARDGQGGQPQHF
TRBV12-3/TRBV12-4	few	.	TRBJ2-7	TGTGCCAGCAGTTTGGGGCAGGTCAACTCCTACGAGCAGTACTTC	CASSLGQVNSYEQYF
TRBV5-6	.	.	TRBJ1-1	TGTGCCAGCAGCTTGGGGGGGTTCCTCATGAACACTGAAGCTTTCTTT	CASSLGGFLMNTEAFF
TRBV20-1	.	.	TRBJ1-4	TGCAGTGTTTTTGATGTTTTCCACTCAAATGAAAAACTGTTTTTT	CSVFDVFHSNEKLFF
TRBV7-9	many	.	TRBJ1-5	TGTGCCAGCAGCTTTCAGGGGCAAGGGCAGCCCCAGCATTTT	CASSFQGQGQPQHF
TRBV29-1	.	TRBD2	TRBJ2-1	TGCACGGCCGCGGGGGGTTACAATGAGCAGTTCTTC	CTAAGGYNEQFF
TRBV13	.	TRBD1	TRBJ1-2	TGTGCCAGCAGCCTCAACAGGGGGCGCGGGTATGGCAACACCTTC	CASSLNRGRGYGNTF
TRBV4-3	few	TRBD2	TRBJ2-1	TGCGCCAGCAGCCAAGATGGTGGCGGGAGGTGGTTTGGTGAGCAGTTCTTC	CASSQDGGGRWFGEQFF
TRBV4-3	.	TRBD1	TRBJ2-1	TGCGCCAGCAGCCAAGGAGTGGGACAGTACAATGAGCAGTTCTTC	CASSQGVGQYNEQFF
TRBV12-3/TRBV12-4	many	TRBD1	TRBJ1-2	TGTGCCAGCAGTTCAACAGGGGTCTATGGCTACACCTTC	CASSSTGVYGYTF
TRBV24-1	.	TRBD1	TRBJ2-3	TGTGCCACCGAGGGACAGAACACAGATACGCAGTATTTT	CATEGQNTDTQYF
TRBV20-1	many	TRBD1	TRBJ2-3	TGCAGTGCTACCAGACCAGACAGGGGGCTATTAGATACGCAGTATTTT	CSATRPDRGLLDTQYF
TRBV2	few	.	TRBJ2-5	TGTGCCAGCAGTGAAATTGTTCAAGAGACCCAGTACTTC	CASSEIVQETQYF
TRBV20-1	few	TRBD2	TRBJ2-1	TGCAGTGCTTTCAGCGGGGGGGACAATGAGCAGTCCTTC	CSAFSGGDNEQSF
TRBV4-1	many	.	TRBJ2-7	TGCGCCAGCAGCCAAGACGTGGCAGCCTACGAGCAGTACTTC	CASSQDVAAYEQYF
TRBV20-1	few	.	TRBJ2-7	TGCAGTGCTAGTTATCCGGGACTCGACCAAGGGGAGCAGTACTTC	CSASYPGLDQGEQYF
TRBV7-2	.	.	TRBJ1-4	TGTGCCAGCAGCCTGGATCCAGGGTGGGAGGAAAAACTGTTTTTT	CASSLDPGWEEKLFF
TRBV3-1	.	TRBD1	TRBJ2-1	TGTGCCAGCAGCCAAGGCGTGGCAGGGGGTCCAAATGAGCAGTTCTTC	CASSQGVAGGPNEQFF
TRBV28	.	.	TRBJ2-2	TGTGCCAGCAGTCCTACCCTCGAGGCGGCGTTGGTGGCTGGGGAGCTGTTTTTT	CASSPTLEAALVAGELFF
TRBV20-1	.	TRBD1	TRBJ2-5	TGCAGTGTTAGACAGGGGGCGAGGGCCCAAGAGACCCAGTACTTC	CSVRQGARAQETQYF
TRBV28	many	.	TRBJ1-3	TGTGCCAGCAGTTTATCAGGAAACTCTGGAAACACCATATATTTT	CASSLSGNSGNTIYF
TRBV29-1	few	.	TRBJ2-5	TGCAGCGTAAGAGTCCCACAAGAGACCCAGTACTTC	CSVRVPQETQYF
TRBV2	few	.	TRBJ2-5	TGTGCCAGCAGTGAAGTTCCCGTAGGGGGTGAGACCCAGTACTTC	CASSEVPVGGETQYF
TRBV28	.	.	TRBJ2-4	TGTGCCAGCAGTTTCGTGGGGTACATTCAGTACTTC	CASSFVGYIQYF
TRBV29-1	.	TRBD1	TRBJ2-3	TGCAGCGTTAGGTCAGGGGGCAATTCAGATACGCAGTATTTT	CSVRSGGNSDTQYF
TRBV18	.	TRBD2	TRBJ2-5	TGTGCCAGCTCACAAACGGGGAGGGCTGAGACCCAGTACTTC	CASSQTGRAETQYF